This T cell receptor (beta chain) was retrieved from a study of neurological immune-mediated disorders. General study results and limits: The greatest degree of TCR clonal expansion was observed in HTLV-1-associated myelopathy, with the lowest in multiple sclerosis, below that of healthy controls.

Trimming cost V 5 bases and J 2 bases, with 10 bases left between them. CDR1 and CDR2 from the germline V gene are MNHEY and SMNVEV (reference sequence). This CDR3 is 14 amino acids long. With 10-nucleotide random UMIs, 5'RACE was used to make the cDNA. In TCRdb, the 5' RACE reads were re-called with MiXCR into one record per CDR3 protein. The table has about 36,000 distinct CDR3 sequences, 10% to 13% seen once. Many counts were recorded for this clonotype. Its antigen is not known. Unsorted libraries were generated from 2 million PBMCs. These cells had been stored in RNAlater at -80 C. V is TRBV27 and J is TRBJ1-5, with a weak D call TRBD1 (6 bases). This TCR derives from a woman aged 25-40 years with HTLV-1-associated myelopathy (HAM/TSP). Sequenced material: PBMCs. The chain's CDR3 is CASSTRGGNQPQHF. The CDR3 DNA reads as TGTGCCAGCAGTACCAGGGGTGGCAATCAGCCCCAGCATTTT.